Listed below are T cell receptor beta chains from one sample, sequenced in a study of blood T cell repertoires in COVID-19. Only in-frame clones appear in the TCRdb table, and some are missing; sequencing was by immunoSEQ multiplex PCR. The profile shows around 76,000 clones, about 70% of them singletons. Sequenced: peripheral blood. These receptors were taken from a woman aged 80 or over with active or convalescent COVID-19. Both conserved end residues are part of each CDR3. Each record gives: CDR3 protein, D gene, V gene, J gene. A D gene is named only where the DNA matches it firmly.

CDR3: CASSHTTGTSEQYF; D: NA; V: TRBV4-3; J: TRBJ2-7
CDR3: CASSLAGAGITDTQYF; D: TRBD2; V: TRBV5-8; J: TRBJ2-3
CDR3: CASGGNNSPLHF; D: NA; V: TRBV18; J: TRBJ1-6
CDR3: CAWAGTGSRYTF; D: TRBD1; V: TRBV30; J: TRBJ1-2
CDR3: CASSWRGDTDTQYF; D: NA; V: TRBV14; J: TRBJ2-3
CDR3: CASSSTGSEQFF; D: TRBD1; V: TRBV11-3; J: TRBJ2-1
CDR3: CASKGASNQPQHF; D: TRBD1; V: TRBV28; J: TRBJ1-5
CDR3: CASSLTDNEQFF; D: NA; V: TRBV7-8; J: TRBJ2-1
CDR3: CASGAGTSASETQYF; D: TRBD2; V: TRBV12-5; J: TRBJ2-5
CDR3: CASSSSSLGGITGELFF; D: TRBD1; V: TRBV27; J: TRBJ2-2
CDR3: CASSQDGRVSGDTIYF; D: NA; V: TRBV4-3; J: TRBJ1-3
CDR3: CASSSLRGGPTDTQYF; D: TRBD2; V: TRBV27; J: TRBJ2-3
CDR3: CASSSDRVGYGYTF; D: TRBD1; V: TRBV7-2; J: TRBJ1-2
CDR3: CASSQTGSGNTIYF; D: TRBD1; V: TRBV5-1; J: TRBJ1-3
CDR3: CASSQLQGTEAFF; D: NA; V: TRBV14; J: TRBJ1-1
CDR3: CASSLIYEQYF; D: NA; V: TRBV12-3/TRBV12-4; J: TRBJ2-7
CDR3: CAISPALGEGTGELFF; D: TRBD2; V: TRBV10-3; J: TRBJ2-2
CDR3: CASSPGAGPTEAFF; D: NA; V: TRBV11-2; J: TRBJ1-1
CDR3: CSDLRGGSTEAFF; D: NA; V: TRBV29-1; J: TRBJ1-1
CDR3: CASQRESYGYTF; D: NA; V: TRBV10-3; J: TRBJ1-2
CDR3: CASSLLQGSYEQYF; D: NA; V: TRBV5-8; J: TRBJ2-7
CDR3: CASTTHSGQETQYF; D: NA; V: TRBV7-2; J: TRBJ2-5
CDR3: CSVEELQGSGANVLTF; D: NA; V: TRBV29-1; J: TRBJ2-6
CDR3: CASSISRDRLGGTEAFF; D: NA; V: TRBV19; J: TRBJ1-1
CDR3: CASRSVSWTGELFF; D: NA; V: TRBV4-3; J: TRBJ2-2
CDR3: CASRDSNTGELFF; D: TRBD1; V: TRBV19; J: TRBJ2-2
CDR3: CASSLNGQETQYF; D: NA; V: TRBV5-1; J: TRBJ2-5
CDR3: CASSLPTGNYEQYF; D: NA; V: TRBV7-2; J: TRBJ2-7
CDR3: CAWSLRAGETEAFF; D: NA; V: TRBV30; J: TRBJ1-1